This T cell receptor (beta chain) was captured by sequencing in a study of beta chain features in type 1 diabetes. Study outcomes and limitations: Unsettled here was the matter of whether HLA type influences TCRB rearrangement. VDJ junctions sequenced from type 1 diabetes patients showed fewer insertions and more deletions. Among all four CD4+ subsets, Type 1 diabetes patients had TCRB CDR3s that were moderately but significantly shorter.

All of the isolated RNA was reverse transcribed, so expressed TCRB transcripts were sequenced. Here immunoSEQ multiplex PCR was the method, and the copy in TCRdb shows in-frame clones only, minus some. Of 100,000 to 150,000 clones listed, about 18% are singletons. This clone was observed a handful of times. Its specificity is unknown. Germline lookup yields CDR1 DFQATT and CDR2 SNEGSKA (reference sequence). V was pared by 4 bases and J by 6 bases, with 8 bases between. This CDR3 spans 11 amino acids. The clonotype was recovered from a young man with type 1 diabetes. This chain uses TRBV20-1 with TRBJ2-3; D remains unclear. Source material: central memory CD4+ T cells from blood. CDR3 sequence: CSATFWDTQYF. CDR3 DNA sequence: TGCAGTGCTACATTTTGGGATACGCAGTATTTT.